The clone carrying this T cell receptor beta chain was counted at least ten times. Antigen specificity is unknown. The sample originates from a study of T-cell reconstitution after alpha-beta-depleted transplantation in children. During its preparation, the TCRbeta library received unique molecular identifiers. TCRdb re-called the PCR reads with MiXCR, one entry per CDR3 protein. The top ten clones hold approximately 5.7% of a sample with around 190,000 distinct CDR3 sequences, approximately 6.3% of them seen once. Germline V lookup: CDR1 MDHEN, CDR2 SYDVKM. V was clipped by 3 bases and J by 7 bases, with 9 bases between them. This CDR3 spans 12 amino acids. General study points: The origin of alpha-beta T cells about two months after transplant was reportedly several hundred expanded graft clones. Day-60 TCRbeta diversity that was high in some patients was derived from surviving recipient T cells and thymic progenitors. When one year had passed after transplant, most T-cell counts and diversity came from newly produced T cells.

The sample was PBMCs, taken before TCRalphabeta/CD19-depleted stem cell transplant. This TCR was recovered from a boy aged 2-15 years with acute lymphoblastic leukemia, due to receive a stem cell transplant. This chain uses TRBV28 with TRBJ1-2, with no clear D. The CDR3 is CASSFSHLGYTF. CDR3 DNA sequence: TGTGCCAGCAGTTTCTCACACCTTGGCTACACCTTC.